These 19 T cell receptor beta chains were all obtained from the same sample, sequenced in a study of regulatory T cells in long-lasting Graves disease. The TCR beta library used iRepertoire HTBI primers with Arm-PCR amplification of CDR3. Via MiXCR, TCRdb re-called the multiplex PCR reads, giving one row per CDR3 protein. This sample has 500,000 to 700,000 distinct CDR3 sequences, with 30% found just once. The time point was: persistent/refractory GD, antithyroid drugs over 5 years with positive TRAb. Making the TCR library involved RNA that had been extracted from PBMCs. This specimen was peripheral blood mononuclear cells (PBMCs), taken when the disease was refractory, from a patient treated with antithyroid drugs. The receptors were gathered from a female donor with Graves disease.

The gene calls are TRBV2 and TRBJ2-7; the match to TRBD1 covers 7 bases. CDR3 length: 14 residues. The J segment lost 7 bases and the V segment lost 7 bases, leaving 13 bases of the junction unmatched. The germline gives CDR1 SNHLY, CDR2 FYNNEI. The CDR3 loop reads CASTAPLQGEEQYF. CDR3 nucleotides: TGTGCCAGCACTGCCCCCCTCCAGGGGGAGGAGCAGTACTTC.

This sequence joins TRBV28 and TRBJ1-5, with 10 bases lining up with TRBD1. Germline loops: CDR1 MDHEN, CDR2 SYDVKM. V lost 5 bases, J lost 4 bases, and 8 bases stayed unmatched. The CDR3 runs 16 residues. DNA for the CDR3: TGTGCCAGCAGTGACCTCGGGACAGGGGATAATCAGCCCCAGCATTTT. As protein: CASSDLGTGDNQPQHF.

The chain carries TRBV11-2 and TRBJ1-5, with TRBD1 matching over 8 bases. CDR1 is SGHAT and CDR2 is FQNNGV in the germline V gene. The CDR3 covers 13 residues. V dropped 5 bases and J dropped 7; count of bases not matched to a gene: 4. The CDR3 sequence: CASSGQGEQPQHF. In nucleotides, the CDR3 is TGTGCCAGCAGCGGACAGGGAGAACAGCCCCAGCATTTT.

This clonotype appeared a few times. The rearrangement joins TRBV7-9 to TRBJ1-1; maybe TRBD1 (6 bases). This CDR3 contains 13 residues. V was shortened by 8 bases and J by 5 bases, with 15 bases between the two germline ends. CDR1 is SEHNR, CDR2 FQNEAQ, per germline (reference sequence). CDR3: CASASSGVTEAFF. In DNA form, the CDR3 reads TGTGCCAGCGCGTCCTCAGGGGTTACTGAAGCTTTCTTT.

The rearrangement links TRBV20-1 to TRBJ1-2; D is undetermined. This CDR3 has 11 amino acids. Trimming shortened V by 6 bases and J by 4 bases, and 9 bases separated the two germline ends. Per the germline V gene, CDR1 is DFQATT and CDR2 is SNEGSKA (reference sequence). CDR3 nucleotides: TGCAGTGCCCCGGATGGCTATGGCTACACCTTC. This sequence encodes CSAPDGYGYTF.

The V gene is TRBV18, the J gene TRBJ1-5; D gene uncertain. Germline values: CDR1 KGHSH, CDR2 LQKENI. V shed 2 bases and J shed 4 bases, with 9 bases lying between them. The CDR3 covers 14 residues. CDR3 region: CASSPDVRNQPQHF. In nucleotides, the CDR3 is TGTGCCAGCTCACCAGATGTTCGGAATCAGCCCCAGCATTTT.

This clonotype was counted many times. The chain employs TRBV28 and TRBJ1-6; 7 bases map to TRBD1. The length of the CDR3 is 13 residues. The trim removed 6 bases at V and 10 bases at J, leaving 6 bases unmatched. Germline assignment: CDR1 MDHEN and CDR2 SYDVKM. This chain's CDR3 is CASRLTGRSPLHF. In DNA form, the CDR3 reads TGTGCCAGCAGACTGACAGGGCGATCACCCCTCCACTTT.

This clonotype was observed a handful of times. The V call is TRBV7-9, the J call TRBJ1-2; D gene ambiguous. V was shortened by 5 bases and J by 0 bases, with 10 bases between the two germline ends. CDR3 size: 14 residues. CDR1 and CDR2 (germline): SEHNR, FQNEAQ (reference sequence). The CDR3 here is CASSNRDPNYGYTF. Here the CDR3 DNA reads TGTGCCAGCAGCAACCGGGATCCTAACTATGGCTACACCTTC.

In DNA form, the CDR3 reads TGCGCCAGCAGCTTGGAAACCGGAGCCCTCACAGATACGCAGTATTTT. Protein sequence: CASSLETGALTDTQYF. The genes are TRBV5-1 and TRBJ2-3; no reliable D call. The CDR3 covers 16 residues. Trimming stripped 0 bases from V and 2 bases from J, with 13 bases between. Germline CDR1 reads SGHRS; CDR2 reads YFSETQ.

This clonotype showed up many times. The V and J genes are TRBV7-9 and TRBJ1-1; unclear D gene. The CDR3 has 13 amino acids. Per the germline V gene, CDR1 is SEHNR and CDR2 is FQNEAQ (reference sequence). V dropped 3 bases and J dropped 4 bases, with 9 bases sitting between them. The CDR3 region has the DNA TGTGCCAGCAGCTTGGGTCAGTCCACTGAAGCTTTCTTT. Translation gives CASSLGQSTEAFF.

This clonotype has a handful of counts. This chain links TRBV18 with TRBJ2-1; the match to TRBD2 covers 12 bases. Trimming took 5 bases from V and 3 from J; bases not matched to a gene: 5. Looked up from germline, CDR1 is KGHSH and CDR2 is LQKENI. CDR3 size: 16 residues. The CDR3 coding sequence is TGTGCCAGCTCAGCCCGACTAGCGGGGGTCTACAATGAGCAGTTCTTC. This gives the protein CASSARLAGVYNEQFF.

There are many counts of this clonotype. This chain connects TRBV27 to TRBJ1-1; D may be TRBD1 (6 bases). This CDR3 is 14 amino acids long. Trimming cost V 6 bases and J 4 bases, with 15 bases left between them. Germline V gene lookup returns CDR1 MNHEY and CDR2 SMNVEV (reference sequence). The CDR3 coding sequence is TGTGCCAGCAGCTTGGACAGTGTGGCCACTGAAGCTTTCTTT. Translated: CASSLDSVATEAFF.

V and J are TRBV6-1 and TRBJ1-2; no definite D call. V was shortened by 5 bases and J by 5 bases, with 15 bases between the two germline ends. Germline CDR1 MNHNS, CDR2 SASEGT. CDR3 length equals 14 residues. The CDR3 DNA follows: TGTGCCAGCAGTCCCCTCGACGGAAGATATGGCTACACCTTC. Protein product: CASSPLDGRYGYTF.

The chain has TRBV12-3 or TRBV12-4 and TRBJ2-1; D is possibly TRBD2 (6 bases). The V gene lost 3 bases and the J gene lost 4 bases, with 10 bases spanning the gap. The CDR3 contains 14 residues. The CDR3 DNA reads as TGTGCCAGCAGTTTTAGCGGAGGGTACAATGAGCAGTTCTTC. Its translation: CASSFSGGYNEQFF.

The CDR3 here is CATSRARGNGYTF. In DNA form, the CDR3 reads TGTGCCACCAGCAGAGCCCGGGGGAATGGCTACACCTTC. V and J are TRBV15 and TRBJ1-2, with D possibly matching TRBD1 (5 bases). There are 13 residues in the CDR3. Germline loops: CDR1 LNHNV, CDR2 YYDKDF (reference sequence). V was clipped by 1 base and J by 6 bases, with 9 bases between them.

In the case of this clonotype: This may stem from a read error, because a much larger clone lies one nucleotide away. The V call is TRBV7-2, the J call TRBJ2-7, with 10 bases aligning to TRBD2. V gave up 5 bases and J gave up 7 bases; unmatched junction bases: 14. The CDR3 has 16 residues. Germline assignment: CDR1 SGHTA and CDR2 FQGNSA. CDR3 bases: TGTGCCAGCAGCGCCCTGGCTAGCGGGAGTATGACTGAGCAGTACTTC. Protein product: CASSALASGSMTEQYF. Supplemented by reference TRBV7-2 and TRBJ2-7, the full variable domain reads GAGVSQSPSNKVTEKGKDVELRCDPISGHTALYWYRQSLGQGLEFLIYFQGNSAPDKSGLPSDRFSAERTGGSVSTLTIQRTQQEDSAVYLCASSALASGSMTEQYFGPGTRLTVT.

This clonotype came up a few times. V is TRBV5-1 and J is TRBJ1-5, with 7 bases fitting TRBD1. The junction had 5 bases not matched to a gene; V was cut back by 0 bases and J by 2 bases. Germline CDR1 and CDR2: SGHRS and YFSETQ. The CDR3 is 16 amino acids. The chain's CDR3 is CASSLGQGGGNQPQHF. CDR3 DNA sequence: TGCGCCAGCAGCTTGGGACAGGGTGGGGGCAATCAGCCCCAGCATTTT.

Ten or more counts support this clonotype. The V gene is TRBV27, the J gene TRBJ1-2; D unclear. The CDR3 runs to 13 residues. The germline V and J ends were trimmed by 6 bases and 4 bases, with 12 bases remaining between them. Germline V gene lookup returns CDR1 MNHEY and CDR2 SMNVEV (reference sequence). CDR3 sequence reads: CASSQRLGYGYTF. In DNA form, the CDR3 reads TGTGCCAGCAGCCAACGACTGGGCTATGGCTACACCTTC.

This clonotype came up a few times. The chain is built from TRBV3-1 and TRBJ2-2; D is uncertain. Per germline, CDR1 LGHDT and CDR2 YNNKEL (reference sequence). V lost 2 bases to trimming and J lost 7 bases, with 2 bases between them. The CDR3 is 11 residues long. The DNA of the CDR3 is TGTGCCAGCAGCCAAATCGGGGAGCTGTTTTTT. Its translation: CASSQIGELFF.